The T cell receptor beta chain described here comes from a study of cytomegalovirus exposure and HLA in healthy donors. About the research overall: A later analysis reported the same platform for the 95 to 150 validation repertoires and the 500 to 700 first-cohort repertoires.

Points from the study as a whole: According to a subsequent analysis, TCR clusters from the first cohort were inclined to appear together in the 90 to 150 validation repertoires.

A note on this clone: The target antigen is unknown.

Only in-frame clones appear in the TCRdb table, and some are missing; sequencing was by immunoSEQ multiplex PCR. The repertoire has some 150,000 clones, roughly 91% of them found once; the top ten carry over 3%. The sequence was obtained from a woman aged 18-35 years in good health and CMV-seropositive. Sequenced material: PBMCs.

This chain's CDR3 is CASSLSPVEAYEQYF. The CDR3 DNA follows: TGTGCCAGCAGTTTGTCTCCTGTGGAGGCTTACGAGCAGTACTTC. J is TRBJ2-7 and V is TRBV28, with D possibly being TRBD2 (5 bases). The CDR3 totals 15 residues. Looked up from germline, CDR1 is MDHEN and CDR2 is SYDVKM. V was pared by 3 bases and J by 4 bases, with 16 bases between. The full variable domain, its missing parts supplied by reference TRBV28 and TRBJ2-7, is DVKVTQSSRYLVKRTGEKVFLECVQDMDHENMFWYRQDPGLGLRLIYFSYDVKMKEKGDIPEGYSVSREKKERFSLILESASTNQTSMYLCASSLSPVEAYEQYFGPGTRLTVT.